Listed here are 16 T cell receptor beta chains from one sample, sequenced in a study of blood T cell repertoires in COVID-19. Clones were read by immunoSEQ multiplex PCR, and TCRdb kept only the in-frame ones, dropping some. The sample yields about 210,000 clones, over 75% seen once. Source material: peripheral blood. These receptors came from a middle-aged woman with acute or convalescent COVID-19.

This clone appeared a single time. The gene calls are TRBV5-4 and TRBJ1-5; TRBD1 might be the D (5 bases). V was clipped by 3 bases and J by 3 bases, with 10 bases between them. The CDR3 consists of 14 residues. The germline gives CDR1 SGHNT, CDR2 YYREEE (reference sequence). As DNA, the CDR3 is TGTGCCAGCAGCTCCCGGGGGGTCAATCAGCCCCAGCATTTT. Translation: CASSSRGVNQPQHF. Using reference TRBV5-4 and TRBJ1-5 for the parts outside the CDR3, the full variable domain is ETGVTQSPTHLIKTRGQQVTLRCSSQSGHNTVSWYQQALGQGPQFIFQYYREEENGRGNFPPRFSGLQFPNYSSELNVNALELDDSALYLCASSSRGVNQPQHFGDGTRLSIL.

This rearrangement joins TRBV10-3 to TRBJ1-1, with a tentative D call TRBD1 (5 bases). Trimming stripped 3 bases from V and 2 bases from J, with 13 bases between. Germline V gene sequence: CDR1 ENHRY, CDR2 SYGVKD. This CDR3 has 15 amino acids. Here the CDR3 reads CAISDGGTINTEAFF. The DNA of the CDR3 is TGTGCCATCAGTGACGGGGGAACTATAAACACTGAAGCTTTCTTT.

This chain links TRBV6-5 with TRBJ1-4; D is unclear. The CDR3 extends over 14 amino acids. Trimming removed 5 bases from V and 4 bases from J, with 11 bases in between. The germline V gene has CDR1 MNHEY and CDR2 SVGAGI. The CDR3 DNA reads as TGTGCCAGCAGTAGCCGTTACCTTAATGAAAAACTGTTTTTT. Its protein is CASSSRYLNEKLFF.

The CDR3 reads CASSPRDRPYEQYV. The CDR3 bases are TGTGCCAGCAGTCCCCGGGACAGGCCCTACGAGCAGTACGTC. The V and J genes are TRBV6-2 or TRBV6-3 and TRBJ2-7, with TRBD1 matching 8 bases. The CDR3 has 14 amino acids. Germline CDR1 MNHEY, CDR2 SVGEGT. Germline trimming cut 5 bases from V and 2 bases from J; bases unmatched to any gene: 5.

The chain joins TRBV30 to TRBJ1-3, with D tentatively TRBD1 (5 bases). V gave up 2 bases and J gave up 3 bases, with 11 bases separating them. This CDR3 comprises 14 residues. Germline assignment: CDR1 GTSNPN and CDR2 SVGIG (reference sequence). The CDR3 sequence: CAWSFRGDGNTIYF. CDR3 nucleotide sequence: TGTGCCTGGAGTTTTAGGGGTGATGGAAACACCATATATTTT.

The V gene is TRBV10-2, the J gene TRBJ2-1; 10 nucleotides line up with TRBD2. This CDR3 contains 16 residues. V was clipped by 2 bases and J by 4 bases; unmatched bases: 5. CDR1 and CDR2 (germline): WSHSY, SAAADI. The CDR3 region has the DNA TGCGCCAGCAGTGAGATCCGAGCGGGGGGGTACAATGAGCAGTTCTTC. Its translation is CASSEIRAGGYNEQFF.

This clone was detected a few times. This chain links TRBV5-1 with TRBJ1-3; the D gene is possibly TRBD1 (5 bases). Germline assignment: CDR1 SGHRS and CDR2 YFSETQ. This CDR3 is 16 amino acids long. V gave up 0 bases and J gave up 4 bases, with 14 bases separating them. CDR3 sequence reads: CASSLEGRADGNTIYF. CDR3 nucleotide sequence: TGCGCCAGCAGCTTGGAGGGCAGGGCGGACGGAAACACCATATATTTT.

The chain has TRBV2 and TRBJ2-2, with D possibly matching TRBD1 (6 bases). The length of the CDR3 is 16 residues. The V and J ends lost 7 bases and 4 bases respectively, with 19 bases between them. Germline lookup yields CDR1 SNHLY and CDR2 FYNNEI. The CDR3 spells CASMDRSGVGTGELFF. CDR3 coding DNA: TGTGCCAGCATGGACAGATCAGGGGTAGGCACCGGGGAGCTGTTTTTT.

The rearrangement links TRBV24-1 to TRBJ2-3; TRBD1 aligns across 7 bases. The CDR3 extends over 15 amino acids. Germline CDR1 reads KGHDR; CDR2 reads SFDVKD. J was trimmed by 0 bases and V by 6 bases; bases with no gene match: 5. The CDR3, as DNA: TGTGCCACCAGTCCTGGGACAGCTAGCACAGATACGCAGTATTTT. Encoded protein: CATSPGTASTDTQYF.

The rearrangement uses TRBV9 and TRBJ2-1; tentatively, D is TRBD1 (5 bases). Germline assignment: CDR1 SGDLS and CDR2 YYNGEE. CDR3 length equals 15 residues. V gave up 4 bases and J gave up 2 bases, with 13 bases separating them. Here the CDR3 DNA reads TGTGCCAGCAGCTCCCCAGGGAACCCCTACAATGAGCAGTTCTTC. Protein: CASSSPGNPYNEQFF.

The CDR3 region has the DNA TGTGCCAGCAGCTTACCTACAGGGTTCGGGACTGAAGCTTTCTTT. Its protein product is CASSLPTGFGTEAFF. V is TRBV5-6 and J is TRBJ1-1; a weak D match, TRBD1 (6 bases). CDR3 length equals 15 residues. V was clipped by 2 bases and J by 5 bases, with 16 bases between them. Germline-derived CDR1 and CDR2 are SGHDT and YYEEEE.

This sequence joins TRBV6-1 and TRBJ1-4, with D perhaps TRBD1 (6 bases). Germline-derived CDR1 and CDR2 are MNHNS and SASEGT. This CDR3 has 16 residues. Between the trimmed V and J ends, which lost 0 bases and 6 bases, there was a span of 14 bases. The CDR3 reads CASSEARGGSYEKLFF. The CDR3 bases are TGTGCCAGCAGTGAAGCGCGGGGGGGCTCGTATGAAAAACTGTTTTTT.

The genes are TRBV25-1 and TRBJ1-2, with a tentative D call TRBD1 (5 bases). CDR3 size: 16 residues. The ends were cut back, 1 base at V and 2 bases at J, with 14 bases in the middle. Germline V lookup: CDR1 MGHDK, CDR2 SYGVNS. The CDR3 sequence: CASSELVRGGNYGYTF. CDR3 coding DNA: TGTGCCAGCAGTGAATTAGTAAGGGGAGGGAACTATGGCTACACCTTC.

This rearrangement joins TRBV4-1 to TRBJ1-1; D is uncertain. Trimming pared 4 bases from V and 3 bases from J, leaving 15 bases between. The CDR3 covers 15 residues. Germline loops: CDR1 MGHRA, CDR2 YSYEKL. The CDR3 loop reads CASSPGKLRHTEAFF. The CDR3 DNA reads TGCGCCAGCAGCCCGGGGAAGTTGCGGCACACTGAAGCTTTCTTT.

The chain uses TRBV7-9 and TRBJ1-3, with 9 bases fitting TRBD1. The junction had 7 bases not matched to a gene; V was cut back by 4 bases and J by 3 bases. This CDR3 has 16 amino acids. The V gene's germline CDR1 is SEHNR and CDR2 FQNEAQ (reference sequence). CDR3 in DNA: TGTGCCAGCAGCTCCACCGGGACAGGGAGTGGAAACACCATATATTTT. This codes for CASSSTGTGSGNTIYF. Drawing the rest from reference TRBV7-9 and TRBJ1-3, the complete variable domain is DTGVSQNPRHKITKRGQNVTFRCDPISEHNRLYWYRQTLGQGPEFLTYFQNEAQLEKSRLLSDRFSAERPKGSFSTLEIQRTEQGDSAMYLCASSSTGTGSGNTIYFGEGSWLTVV.

CDR3 sequence (DNA): TGCGCCAGCAGCTATTTAGCGGGGGGGCCTTACAATGAGCAGTTCTTC. It encodes CASSYLAGGPYNEQFF. This sequence joins TRBV5-1 and TRBJ2-1, with 11 nucleotides matching TRBD2. Germline lookup yields CDR1 SGHRS and CDR2 YFSETQ. CDR3 length: 16 amino acids. The V and J ends lost 3 bases and 4 bases, in that order; junction bases with no gene match: 6.